One sample yielded the 16 T cell receptor beta chains listed below, sequenced in a study of T cells in Graves' hyperthyroidism and ophthalmopathy. Using RNA transcripts as the source, TCR beta CDR3 regions were amplified. When the TCR CDR3 underwent first-round RT-PCR, the HTBI primer set was used. TCRdb called the multiplex PCR reads again in MiXCR, with one record for every CDR3 protein. The sample shows roughly 500,000 distinct CDR3 sequences, approximately 48% of them seen only once. Specimen: peripheral blood or thyroid tissue (not recorded which). The receptors originated from an adult woman with Graves' disease, either hyperthyroidism or ophthalmopathy (not recorded which).

The chain uses TRBV20-1 and TRBJ1-5, with D uncertain. Matching the DNA end better, TRBJ2-3 makes the J call doubtful. The CDR3 is made up of 12 amino acids. Germline loops: CDR1 DFQATT, CDR2 SNEGSKA (reference sequence). As DNA, the CDR3 is TGCAGTGCTAGCGCCCGCACAGATACGCAGTATTTT. Translating it yields CSASARTDTQYF.

Comment on this clonotype: A much larger clone is a single base away; this may be a read error. CDR3: CASSQDFVGRKTQYF. CDR3 coding DNA: TGCGCCAGCAGCCAAGACTTTGTAGGGCGGAAGACCCAGTACTTC. The J gene is TRBJ2-5, the V gene TRBV7-9, with D unclear. The CDR3 is 15 residues long. Looked up from germline, CDR1 is SEHNR and CDR2 is FQNEAQ (reference sequence).

This clonotype showed up many times. The chain employs TRBV24-1 and TRBJ1-2, with TRBD1 as a possible D gene (5 bases). CDR1 and CDR2 from the germline V gene are KGHDR and SFDVKD. This CDR3 has 13 amino acids. Trimming took 4 bases from V and 2 from J, leaving 7 bases between them. CDR3 protein: CATSEGENYGYTF. The CDR3 DNA is TGTGCCACCAGTGAGGGGGAAAACTATGGCTACACCTTC.

This clonotype was observed at least ten times. The rearrangement links TRBV7-8 to TRBJ2-5, with D uncertain. V was shortened by 1 base and J by 1 base, with 10 bases between the two germline ends. This CDR3 comprises 15 residues. Per germline, CDR1 SGHVS and CDR2 FQNEAQ. CDR3 sequence reads: CASSLGAWRQETQYF. CDR3 DNA: TGTGCCAGCAGCTTAGGGGCCTGGCGCCAAGAGACCCAGTACTTC.

This clonotype was detected ten times or more. V gene TRBV25-1 combines with J gene TRBJ2-5; 11 bases are a match to TRBD1. Per germline, CDR1 MGHDK and CDR2 SYGVNS. The CDR3 spans 17 residues. Germline trimming cut 4 bases from V and 5 bases from J; bases unmatched to any gene: 12. The CDR3 loop is CASSAHPGTGGLETQYF. CDR3 nucleotides: TGTGCCAGCAGTGCGCACCCCGGGACAGGGGGATTGGAGACCCAGTACTTC.

This clonotype appeared a few times. The V and J genes are TRBV7-3 and TRBJ1-1; D is unresolved. CDR1 is SGHTA and CDR2 is FQGTGA in the germline V gene. Trimming removed 1 base from V and 4 bases from J, with 10 bases in between. This CDR3 region has 14 residues. CDR3 amino acids: CASSLIGQSTEAFF. In nucleotides, the CDR3 is TGTGCCAGCAGCTTAATAGGTCAGAGCACTGAAGCTTTCTTT.

V is TRBV19 and J is TRBJ1-2; TRBD1 agrees at 7 bases. Germline V gene data show CDR1 as LNHDA and CDR2 as SQIVND (reference sequence). This CDR3 region has 13 residues. Losses at the gene ends were 9 bases for V and 8 bases for J; bases not matched to a gene: 12. The CDR3 region is CASSSDREGGYTF. The CDR3 DNA sequence: TGTGCCAGCAGCTCCGACAGGGAGGGCGGCTACACCTTC.

This clonotype has just a few counts. The V gene is TRBV12-3 or TRBV12-4, the J gene TRBJ2-7; 9 bases match TRBD1. The trim removed 3 bases at V and 4 bases at J, leaving 10 bases unmatched. The CDR3 consists of 16 residues. CDR3 region: CASSLVGGTGNYEQYF. CDR3 DNA: TGTGCCAGCAGTTTGGTTGGAGGGACAGGGAATTACGAGCAGTACTTC.

This chain connects TRBV11-2 to TRBJ2-7, with a tentative D call TRBD2 (7 bases). Germline CDR1 reads SGHAT; CDR2 reads FQNNGV. The CDR3 contains 13 residues. Trimming left V 1 base short and J 6 bases short, with 10 bases between. In nucleotides, the CDR3 is TGTGCCAGCAGCTTAGGAGGGGGGGCCGAGCAGTACTTC. Translating it yields CASSLGGGAEQYF.

This clonotype was found a few times. The CDR3 loop reads CASSQLPTGVSNYGYTF. CDR3 coding DNA: TGCGCCAGCAGCCAACTCCCTACAGGAGTCTCCAACTATGGCTACACCTTC. The genes are TRBV4-1 and TRBJ1-2, with D possibly TRBD1 on 5 matching bases. Germline loops: CDR1 MGHRA, CDR2 YSYEKL. The CDR3 has 17 residues. Trimming left V 2 bases short and J 2 bases short, with 18 bases between.

The chain joins TRBV7-6 to TRBJ2-7; 9 bases fit TRBD1. CDR1 is SGHVS and CDR2 is FNYEAQ in the germline V gene. The CDR3 sequence is 15 residues long. Losses at the gene ends were 4 bases for V and 3 bases for J; bases not matched to a gene: 7. The CDR3 loop reads CASSWTGDGGYEQYF. The CDR3 DNA follows: TGTGCCAGCAGCTGGACAGGGGACGGAGGCTACGAGCAGTACTTC.

The gene calls are TRBV10-2 and TRBJ1-6; no clear D. Germline CDR1 and CDR2: WSHSY and SAAADI. This CDR3 region has 12 residues. The germline V and J ends were trimmed by 2 bases and 9 bases, with 5 bases remaining between them. The CDR3 bases are TGCGCCAGCAGTGAGGTAACTTCACCCCTCCACTTT. Translated, it gives CASSEVTSPLHF.

The chain recombines TRBV5-5 with TRBJ1-2; D is unclear. This CDR3 is 12 amino acids long. V shed 3 bases and J shed 5 bases, with 8 bases lying between them. CDR1 and CDR2 (germline): SGHKS, YYEKEE (reference sequence). The CDR3: CASSWGGYGYTF. Written as DNA, the CDR3 is TGTGCCAGCAGCTGGGGTGGGTATGGCTACACCTTC.

This clonotype was found once. This sequence joins TRBV11-1 and TRBJ2-5; D tentatively reads TRBD1 or TRBD2 (6 bases each). The germline V gene encodes CDR1 SGHAT and CDR2 FQDESV (reference sequence). This CDR3 is 15 amino acids long. V lost 5 bases, J lost 4 bases, and 17 bases lay in between. For the CDR3, the DNA is TGTGCCAGCAGCCAACCACAGGGAGGAGGAGAGACCCAGTACTTC. Translated: CASSQPQGGGETQYF.

The chain employs TRBV7-2 and TRBJ1-1, with a weak D call TRBD1 (6 bases). Germline V gives CDR1 SGHTA, CDR2 FQGNSA. The CDR3 spans 12 residues. The V end lost 3 bases, the J end lost 11 bases, and 13 bases lay between the germline ends. CDR3 sequence (DNA): TGTGCCAGCAGCTTTGGGACACGATCGGCTTTCTTT. Translation gives CASSFGTRSAFF.

This clonotype was seen ten or more times. The chain uses TRBV7-8 and TRBJ2-2; TRBD1 matches at 7 bases. V was clipped by 6 bases and J by 6 bases; unmatched bases: 10. Germline CDR1 SGHVS, CDR2 FQNEAQ. This CDR3 is 15 amino acids long. The CDR3 nucleotides read TGTGCCAGCAGTTCAGCAGGGGGATGGGCCGGGGAGCTGTTTTTT. The encoded protein is CASSSAGGWAGELFF.